What follows are 26 T cell receptor beta chains derived from one specimen sequenced in a study of T cells after yellow fever vaccination. TCRdb re-called the 5' RACE reads with MiXCR, one entry per CDR3 protein. The sample contains some 350,000 distinct CDR3 sequences, 3% to 4.5% of which appear only once. The sample was PBMCs, taken 5 days after the yellow fever booster vaccination. These receptors came from a man aged 18 to 35 who received the YFV17D yellow fever vaccine.

This clonotype was recorded many times. J is TRBJ2-3 and V is TRBV27; TRBD1 might be the D (7 bases). Germline values: CDR1 MNHEY, CDR2 SMNVEV (reference sequence). This CDR3 spans 16 amino acids. Deletions cut 1 base from V and 0 bases from J, with 11 bases between. CDR3 nucleotides: TGTGCCAGCAGTTTATTCAGGGGGGAGAGCACAGATACGCAGTATTTT. Its translation: CASSLFRGESTDTQYF.

The gene calls are TRBV10-2 and TRBJ2-1; TRBD2 agrees at 14 bases. Germline CDR1 WSHSY, CDR2 SAAADI. V lost 8 bases, J lost 10 bases, and 7 bases stayed unmatched. CDR3 length: 14 amino acids. This CDR3 reads CASSRLAGGEEQFF. DNA for the CDR3: TGCGCCAGCTCCCGACTAGCGGGGGGGGAGGAGCAGTTCTTC.

The chain combines TRBV7-3 with TRBJ1-1, with D perhaps matching TRBD1 (6 bases). Germline assignment: CDR1 SGHTA and CDR2 FQGTGA. The CDR3 contains 14 residues. Trimming cost V 0 bases and J 3 bases, with 8 bases left between them. CDR3 loop: CASSLTSGDTEAFF. The DNA for the CDR3 is TGTGCCAGCAGCTTAACGTCAGGGGACACTGAAGCTTTCTTT. Based on the CDR3 plus reference TRBV7-3 and TRBJ1-1, the full variable domain is GAGVSQTPSNKVTEKGKYVELRCDPISGHTALYWYRQSLGQGPEFLIYFQGTGAADDSGLPNDRFFAVRPEGSVSTLKIQRTERGDSAVYLCASSLTSGDTEAFFGQGTRLTVV.

The CDR3 DNA sequence: TGTGCCAGCAGGCGGACAGAATTCACCGGGGAGCTGTTTTTT. It yields the protein CASRRTEFTGELFF. The chain recombines TRBV6-2 or TRBV6-3 with TRBJ2-2; TRBD1 might be the D (6 bases). V was shortened by 6 bases and J by 4 bases, with 12 bases between the two germline ends. Looked up from germline, CDR1 is MNHEY and CDR2 is SVGEGT. The CDR3 length is 14 residues.

This clonotype has only a few counts. V gene TRBV7-2 combines with J gene TRBJ1-5; weak D call: TRBD1 (5 bases). V shed 3 bases and J shed 1 base, with 10 bases lying between them. The CDR3 contains 15 residues. Germline loops: CDR1 SGHTA, CDR2 FQGNSA. The CDR3 DNA sequence: TGTGCCAGCAGCTTGGGGGGAGAGAGCAATCAGCCCCAGCATTTT. Its translation is CASSLGGESNQPQHF.

This chain uses TRBV4-1 with TRBJ1-1; D uncertain. The CDR3 spans 13 residues. V lost 1 base, J lost 4 bases, and 7 bases lay in between. Germline V gene data show CDR1 as MGHRA and CDR2 as YSYEKL. The CDR3 sequence is CASSQVVSTEAFF. CDR3 nucleotide sequence: TGCGCCAGCAGCCAAGTCGTGAGCACTGAAGCTTTCTTT.

This clonotype showed up just a few times. The rearrangement links TRBV11-3 to TRBJ2-7; D remains unclear. The CDR3 is 10 amino acids. The germline V gene encodes CDR1 SGHNT and CDR2 YENEEA. V was clipped by 5 bases and J by 6 bases, with 5 bases between them. The CDR3 region is CASSPAEQYV. The CDR3 bases are TGTGCCAGCAGCCCGGCCGAGCAGTACGTC.

This clonotype was recorded a few times. CDR3 nucleotide sequence: TGTGCCAGCAGTGACCAGGGGGCTACCTACGAGCAGTACTTC. Amino acid sequence: CASSDQGATYEQYF. The rearrangement joins TRBV2 to TRBJ2-7; TRBD1 matches at 8 bases. The CDR3 has 14 residues. Germline lookup yields CDR1 SNHLY and CDR2 FYNNEI. V was pared by 3 bases and J by 2 bases, with 3 bases of the junction left unmatched. Using reference TRBV2 and TRBJ2-7 for the parts outside the CDR3, the full variable domain is EPEVTQTPSHQVTQMGQEVILRCVPISNHLYFYWYRQILGQKVEFLVSFYNNEISEKSEIFDDQFSVERPDGSNFTLKIRSTKLEDSAMYFCASSDQGATYEQYFGPGTRLTVT.

This clonotype was found many times. This chain links TRBV6-1 with TRBJ2-4; D ambiguous. The CDR3 runs 13 residues. Trimming stripped 0 bases from V and 6 bases from J, with 6 bases between. Germline-derived CDR1 and CDR2 are MNHNS and SASEGT. The CDR3 protein is CASSEAERNIQYF. The DNA for the CDR3 is TGTGCCAGCAGTGAAGCAGAACGAAACATTCAGTACTTC.

The chain has TRBV7-6 and TRBJ1-3; D is ambiguous. Germline V CDR1 and CDR2: SGHVS, FNYEAQ. Between the trimmed V and J ends, which lost 5 bases and 0 bases, there was a span of 14 bases. This CDR3 is 16 amino acids long. This CDR3 is CASSARLDRSGNTIYF. The CDR3 nucleotides are TGTGCCAGCAGCGCGAGATTGGACCGCTCTGGAAACACCATATATTTT.

There are a few counts of this clonotype. V and J are TRBV4-1 and TRBJ2-2; 10 bases agree with TRBD1. There are 16 residues in the CDR3. CDR1 MGHRA and CDR2 YSYEKL come from the germline V gene. Trimming cost V 4 bases and J 7 bases; bases outside gene matches: 9. CDR3 DNA sequence: TGCGCCAGCAGCCCATGGGGGACAGGGGCGCGCGGGGAGCTGTTTTTT. Translation gives CASSPWGTGARGELFF.

This clonotype was observed many times. The V call is TRBV10-3, the J call TRBJ1-1, with D uncertain. The ends were cut back, 6 bases at V and 3 bases at J, with 14 bases in the middle. The CDR3 contains 14 residues. From germline, CDR1 is ENHRY and CDR2 SYGVKD. The CDR3: CAIRRDDLYTEAFF. CDR3 in DNA: TGTGCCATCAGACGTGACGACCTCTACACTGAAGCTTTCTTT.

This clonotype occurred many times. V and J are TRBV14 and TRBJ2-3; D may be TRBD1 (6 bases). There are 17 residues in the CDR3. The germline V gene encodes CDR1 SGHDN and CDR2 FVKESK. Trimming pared 0 bases from V and 0 bases from J, leaving 13 bases between. CDR3 region: CASSQDGEGTSTDTQYF. The CDR3 nucleotides read TGTGCCAGCAGCCAAGATGGAGAGGGGACAAGCACAGATACGCAGTATTTT.

This clonotype was seen at least ten times. This chain uses TRBV29-1 with TRBJ2-3; 8 nucleotides line up with TRBD2. This CDR3 is built from 15 residues. V shed 3 bases and J 2 bases; nucleotides not matched to a gene: 7. The germline CDR1 and CDR2 sequences are SQVTM and ANQGSEA. This CDR3 reads CSVDPLGGATDTQYF. CDR3 nucleotide sequence: TGCAGCGTTGATCCCCTCGGGGGGGCCACAGATACGCAGTATTTT.

This clonotype has a handful of counts. This may be a read error: a much more frequent sequence differs by one nucleotide. The chain combines TRBV5-1 with TRBJ2-6; no firm D call. This CDR3 comprises 15 residues. Germline CDR1 SGHRS, CDR2 YFSETQ. Trimming left V 2 bases short and J 0 bases short, with 6 bases between. DNA for the CDR3: TGCGCCAGCAGCTTTGGATTCTCTGGGGCCAACGTCCTGACTTTC. As protein: CASSFGFSGANVLTF.

Only a few counts were recorded for this clonotype. J is TRBJ2-3 and V is TRBV4-1; TRBD2 aligns across 7 bases. V shed 5 bases and J 2 bases; nucleotides not matched to a gene: 10. Germline CDR1 MGHRA, CDR2 YSYEKL. The CDR3 loop spans 16 amino acids. The CDR3 region has the DNA TGCGCCAGCAGCGAACTTTTAGCGGGCCTCACAGATACGCAGTATTTT. Encoded protein: CASSELLAGLTDTQYF.

This sequence joins TRBV20-1 and TRBJ2-5; 9 nucleotides agree with TRBD2. V dropped 0 bases and J dropped 1; count of bases not matched to a gene: 9. The CDR3 has 17 amino acids. Germline V lookup: CDR1 DFQATT, CDR2 SNEGSKA (reference sequence). The CDR3 coding sequence is TGCAGTGCTAGAGATTTTGGCCAGCGGGGGGTCCAAGAGACCCAGTACTTC. Translating gives CSARDFGQRGVQETQYF.

The chain joins TRBV6-5 to TRBJ2-6, with D unclear. CDR1 and CDR2 (germline): MNHEY, SVGAGI. V shed 3 bases and J shed 0 bases, with 18 bases lying between them. This CDR3 region has 19 residues. The DNA for the CDR3 is TGTGCCAGCAGTTATTCGATTGACACCCCAATCTCTGGGGCCAACGTCCTGACTTTC. This gives the protein CASSYSIDTPISGANVLTF.

The chain joins TRBV25-1 to TRBJ2-2; no firm D call. There are 13 residues in the CDR3. From germline, CDR1 is MGHDK and CDR2 SYGVNS. Deletions cut 1 base from V and 6 bases from J, with 6 bases between. CDR3 residues: CASSESWSGELFF. CDR3 nucleotide sequence: TGTGCCAGCAGTGAATCCTGGTCCGGGGAGCTGTTTTTT.

This clonotype was counted ten times or more. One end of the junction varies from germline; a read error may be responsible. This sequence joins TRBV19 and TRBJ2-1, with 8 bases matching TRBD1. The CDR3 is 13 residues long. Per the germline V gene, CDR1 is LNHDA and CDR2 is SQIVND (reference sequence). The CDR3 sequence is CASSMGDQGALVF. The CDR3 DNA reads TGTGCCAGTAGTATGGGGGACCAGGGGGCCCTCGTCTTC.

This rearrangement joins TRBV7-2 to TRBJ1-5; D unclear. V lost 3 bases, J lost 4 bases, and 10 bases lay in between. Germline V lookup: CDR1 SGHTA, CDR2 FQGNSA. The CDR3 runs to 14 residues. This chain's CDR3 is CASSLPLPNQPQHF. As DNA, the CDR3 is TGTGCCAGCAGCTTGCCACTTCCGAATCAGCCCCAGCATTTT. The complete variable domain, with remaining parts taken from reference TRBV7-2 and TRBJ1-5, reads GAGVSQSPSNKVTEKGKDVELRCDPISGHTALYWYRQSLGQGLEFLIYFQGNSAPDKSGLPSDRFSAERTGGSVSTLTIQRTQQEDSAVYLCASSLPLPNQPQHFGDGTRLSIL.

In this sample, this clonotype turned up a few times. The chain carries TRBV19 and TRBJ1-5, with D maybe TRBD1 (5 bases). Germline values: CDR1 LNHDA, CDR2 SQIVND (reference sequence). Trimming took 3 bases from V and 0 from J, leaving 9 bases between them. This CDR3 region has 15 residues. The CDR3 spells CASSIRDFSNQPQHF. Written as DNA, the CDR3 is TGTGCCAGTAGTATTCGGGACTTTAGCAATCAGCCCCAGCATTTT.

This clonotype was seen repeatedly, ten times or more. The chain carries TRBV12-3 or TRBV12-4 and TRBJ2-1; 10 nucleotides agree with TRBD2. The CDR3 is 15 residues long. With 6 bases clipped from V and 3 bases from J, the junction kept 5 bases outside the gene matches. CDR3: CASRPERGGYNEQFF. CDR3 sequence (DNA): TGTGCCAGCAGGCCCGAGCGGGGGGGCTACAATGAGCAGTTCTTC.

This clonotype was detected many times. This rearrangement joins TRBV5-1 to TRBJ1-6; TRBD1 might be the D (6 bases). Trimming removed 6 bases from V and 7 bases from J, with 17 bases in between. Per germline, CDR1 SGHRS and CDR2 YFSETQ. The CDR3 has 15 amino acids. The CDR3 DNA is TGCGCCAGCACTGTTGAACCAGGGGCCAATTCACCCCTCCACTTT. Protein sequence: CASTVEPGANSPLHF. The variable domain in full, completed from reference TRBV5-1 and TRBJ1-6, reads KAGVTQTPRYLIKTRGQQVTLSCSPISGHRSVSWYQQTPGQGLQFLFEYFSETQRNKGNFPGRFSGRQFSNSRSEMNVSTLELGDSALYLCASTVEPGANSPLHFGNGTRLTVT.

This clonotype was detected only a few times. J is TRBJ2-1 and V is TRBV20-1; TRBD1 agrees at 7 bases. The germline V gene has CDR1 DFQATT and CDR2 SNEGSKA (reference sequence). The CDR3 runs to 12 residues. Germline trimming cut 4 bases from V and 6 bases from J; bases unmatched to any gene: 3. The CDR3 DNA follows: TGCAGTGCTAAGAACAGGGGCAATGAGCAGTTCTTC. It specifies CSAKNRGNEQFF.

This clonotype was observed a handful of times. V is TRBV5-4 and J is TRBJ1-2, with D possibly TRBD1 on 6 matching bases. The CDR3 totals 14 residues. The germline CDR1 and CDR2 sequences are SGHNT and YYREEE (reference sequence). V was shortened by 3 bases and J by 6 bases, with 15 bases between the two germline ends. The CDR3 bases are TGTGCCAGCAGCTGGGGGCGAGGGGGAGATGGCTACACCTTC. Its protein product is CASSWGRGGDGYTF.